The source of this TCR beta chain is a study of Graves' ophthalmopathy and Graves' hyperthyroidism. Study-level information: Cases classed as stable hyperthyroidism had no ophthalmopathy within 18 months of follow-up.

None of the included patients had other autoimmune diseases, uncontrolled infections, pregnancy or lactation, as these led to exclusion. Diagnoses were established from clinical symptoms, serum thyroxine, TRAb, thyroid ultrasound and orbital computed tomography. Amplification targeted the TCR beta CDR3 regions, with RNA transcripts as the source material. HTBI primers were used in a first-round RT-PCR, which preceded a second-round multiplex PCR. TCRdb re-called the multiplex PCR reads with MiXCR, one entry per CDR3 protein. The sample lists 500,000 to 600,000 distinct CDR3 sequences; under 45% were seen once. There are a few counts of this clonotype. The antigen remains unidentified. The germline gives CDR1 LNHDA, CDR2 SQIVND (reference sequence). The CDR3 spans 14 residues. V was trimmed by 6 bases and J by 9 bases, leaving 17 bases between them. Broader study findings: The study's model predicted ophthalmopathy progression at over 55% sensitivity and approximately 72% specificity.

The sequence was obtained from an adult man with Graves' hyperthyroidism. Material: peripheral blood or thyroid tissue (not recorded which). V usage is TRBV19 and J usage is TRBJ2-2; D is uncertain. CDR3 sequence (DNA): TGTGCCAGTAGGACCGTGGGCCTTAACCGGGAGCTGTTTTTT. Protein: CASRTVGLNRELFF.